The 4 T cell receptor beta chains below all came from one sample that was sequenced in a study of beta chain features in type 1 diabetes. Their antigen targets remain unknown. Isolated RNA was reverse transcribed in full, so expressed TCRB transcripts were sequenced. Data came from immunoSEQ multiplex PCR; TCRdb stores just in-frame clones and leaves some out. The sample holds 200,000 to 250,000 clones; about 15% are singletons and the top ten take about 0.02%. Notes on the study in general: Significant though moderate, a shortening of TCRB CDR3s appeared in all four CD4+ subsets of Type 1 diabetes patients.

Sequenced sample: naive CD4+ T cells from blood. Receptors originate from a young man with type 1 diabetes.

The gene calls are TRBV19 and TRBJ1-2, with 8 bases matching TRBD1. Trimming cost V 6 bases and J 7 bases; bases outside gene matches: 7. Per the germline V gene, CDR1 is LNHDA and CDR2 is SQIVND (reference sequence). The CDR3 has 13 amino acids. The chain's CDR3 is CASSPTGDSGYTF. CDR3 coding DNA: TGTGCCAGTAGCCCGACAGGGGATAGTGGCTACACCTTC.

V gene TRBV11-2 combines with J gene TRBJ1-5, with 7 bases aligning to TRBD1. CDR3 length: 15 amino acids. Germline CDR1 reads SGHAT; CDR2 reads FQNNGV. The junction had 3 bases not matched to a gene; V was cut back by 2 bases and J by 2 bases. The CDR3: CASSLKGQRNQPQHF. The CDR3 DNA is TGTGCCAGCAGCTTAAAGGGACAGCGCAATCAGCCCCAGCATTTT.

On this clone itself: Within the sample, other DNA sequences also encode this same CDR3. CDR3 loop: CASSLLAVSDTQYF. For the CDR3, the DNA is TGCGCCAGCAGCTTACTCGCGGTCTCAGATACGCAGTATTTT. The chain combines TRBV5-1 with TRBJ2-3; D is uncertain. The V gene lost 2 bases and the J gene lost 4 bases, with 11 bases spanning the gap. The CDR3 consists of 14 residues. Germline CDR1 and CDR2: SGHRS and YFSETQ.

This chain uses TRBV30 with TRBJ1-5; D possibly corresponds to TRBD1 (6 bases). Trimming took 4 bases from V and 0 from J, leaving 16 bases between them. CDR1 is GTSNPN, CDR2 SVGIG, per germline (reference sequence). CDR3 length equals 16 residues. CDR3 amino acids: CAWMGRGHYSNQPQHF. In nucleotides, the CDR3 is TGTGCCTGGATGGGCAGGGGTCACTATAGCAATCAGCCCCAGCATTTT.